One sample yielded the 27 T cell receptor beta chains listed below, sequenced in a study of radiotherapy plus CTLA-4 blockade in lung cancer. TCRdb's table, derived via immunoSEQ multiplex PCR, lists solely in-frame clones and lacks some. The sample records 100,000 to 150,000 clones, nearly 80% being singletons. Source: peripheral blood, taken from a patient treated with radiotherapy plus ipilimumab. The receptors come from a human donor with non-small cell lung cancer who had a partial response to radiotherapy plus ipilimumab.

Only a few counts were recorded for this clone. The V gene is TRBV9, the J gene TRBJ1-5, with a tentative D call TRBD1 (5 bases). V was cut by 0 bases and J by 7 bases, with 20 bases left in between. The CDR3 runs 17 residues. Germline loops: CDR1 SGDLS, CDR2 YYNGEE. In DNA form, the CDR3 reads TGTGCCAGCAGCGTAGCACCGACAGCAACGGAGGGCCAGCCCCAGCATTTT. It translates to CASSVAPTATEGQPQHF.

This sequence joins TRBV2 and TRBJ2-3; 8 bases align to TRBD2. The CDR3 runs 15 residues. Germline CDR1 is SNHLY and CDR2 is FYNNEI. V trimming: 3 bases; J trimming: 7 bases; junction bases outside the gene matches: 9. This CDR3 reads CASSETGTRPNTQYF. CDR3 DNA: TGTGCCAGCAGTGAGACCGGGACTAGACCTAATACGCAGTATTTT.

The chain has TRBV28 and TRBJ2-7; possible D gene TRBD1, 6 bases. This CDR3 spans 14 amino acids. Germline values: CDR1 MDHEN, CDR2 SYDVKM. The ends were cut back, 10 bases at V and 2 bases at J, with 18 bases in the middle. The CDR3 loop reads CATLRVGGAYEQYF. In DNA form, the CDR3 reads TGTGCCACTCTACGAGTAGGGGGAGCCTACGAGCAGTACTTC.

This clone is judged medium-sized. This chain uses TRBV28 with TRBJ1-1; the match to TRBD1 covers 7 bases. This CDR3 contains 14 residues. CDR1 is MDHEN and CDR2 is SYDVKM in the germline V gene. After removal of 3 bases from V and 6 bases from J, the junction contained 7 bases not matched to a gene. The chain's CDR3 is CASSFPRGRAEAFF. CDR3 in DNA: TGTGCCAGCAGTTTCCCGAGGGGGCGCGCTGAAGCTTTCTTT.

The chain recombines TRBV28 with TRBJ2-1; D perhaps matches TRBD1 (6 bases). Per the germline V gene, CDR1 is MDHEN and CDR2 is SYDVKM. The CDR3 contains 17 residues. V lost 5 bases, J lost 6 bases, and 23 bases lay in between. The CDR3: CASSPLPGTFGSNEQFF. As DNA, the CDR3 is TGTGCCAGCAGTCCACTCCCCGGGACATTTGGGAGCAATGAGCAGTTCTTC.

The chain uses TRBV30 and TRBJ1-1; no reliable D call. Trimming pared 4 bases from V and 5 bases from J, leaving 14 bases between. From germline, CDR1 is GTSNPN and CDR2 SVGIG (reference sequence). The CDR3 loop spans 13 amino acids. The CDR3 here is CAWNRASGTEAFF. CDR3 nucleotides: TGTGCCTGGAATCGGGCGTCGGGGACTGAAGCTTTCTTT.

The chain carries TRBV14 and TRBJ2-3, with 7 bases that match TRBD2. V lost 4 bases to trimming and J lost 4 bases; unmatched junction nucleotides: 14. The CDR3 spans 17 residues. The V gene's germline CDR1 is SGHDN and CDR2 FVKESK. This CDR3 is CASSPYSGPKSADTQYF. The CDR3, as DNA: TGTGCCAGCAGCCCGTATAGCGGGCCCAAGTCAGCAGATACGCAGTATTTT.

The table lists this clone with a few counts. The chain has TRBV18 and TRBJ2-2; 10 bases are shared with TRBD1. The CDR3 contains 17 residues. V shed 3 bases and J 1 base; nucleotides not matched to a gene: 5. Germline V gene data show CDR1 as KGHSH and CDR2 as LQKENI. CDR3 loop: CASSPLRDRGNTGELFF. The CDR3 DNA follows: TGTGCCAGCTCACCGCTCCGGGACAGGGGGAACACCGGGGAGCTGTTTTTT.

V usage is TRBV7-9 and J usage is TRBJ2-7; TRBD1 is a possible D gene (6 bases). The V gene's germline CDR1 is SEHNR and CDR2 FQNEAQ (reference sequence). V lost 2 bases and J lost 0, with 8 bases in between. The CDR3 is 14 amino acids. CDR3 region: CASSLSGVSYEQYF. CDR3 nucleotide sequence: TGTGCCAGCAGCTTATCAGGGGTCTCCTACGAGCAGTACTTC.

In its sample, this clone was seen once. The chain employs TRBV7-9 and TRBJ2-5; D is possibly TRBD1 (5 bases). CDR1 SEHNR and CDR2 FQNEAQ come from the germline V gene (reference sequence). The CDR3 runs 14 residues. V dropped 1 base and J dropped 5 bases, with 11 bases sitting between them. CDR3 amino acids: CASSLGTLGETQYF. CDR3 nucleotides: TGTGCCAGCAGCTTAGGGACATTGGGGGAGACCCAGTACTTC.

This clone was picked up one time. This chain uses TRBV2 with TRBJ2-5, with 8 bases aligning to TRBD2. V gave up 4 bases and J gave up 1 base; unmatched junction bases: 5. Germline CDR1 is SNHLY and CDR2 is FYNNEI. CDR3 length equals 15 residues. The CDR3 protein is CASSVDSGAQETQYF. In DNA form, the CDR3 reads TGTGCCAGCAGTGTGGATAGCGGGGCCCAAGAGACCCAGTACTTC.

The chain is built from TRBV11-2 and TRBJ2-7, with D perhaps TRBD1 (6 bases). The CDR3 covers 13 residues. V gave up 3 bases and J gave up 1 base, with 7 bases separating them. CDR1 is SGHAT and CDR2 is FQNNGV in the germline V gene. In DNA, the CDR3 is TGTGCCAGCAGCTTGGACAGATCCTACGAGCAGTACTTC. Its translation: CASSLDRSYEQYF.

The rearrangement uses TRBV29-1 and TRBJ2-1; D is possibly TRBD2 (6 bases). Trimming took off 3 bases at V and 8 bases at J, with 26 bases between the two ends. There are 17 residues in the CDR3. From germline, CDR1 is SQVTM and CDR2 ANQGSEA. The DNA for the CDR3 is TGCAGCGTTGATTCGCGTCGGGGCAGCGGGTCCGGGTATGAGCAGTTCTTC. Its translation: CSVDSRRGSGSGYEQFF.

CDR3 in DNA: TGTGCCAGTCACTCTGGAGGTATAATCAATCAGCCCCAGCATTTT. Amino acids: CASHSGGIINQPQHF. The V and J genes are TRBV19 and TRBJ1-5, with unresolved D. Germline CDR1 and CDR2: LNHDA and SQIVND (reference sequence). V lost 8 bases and J 3 bases, leaving 17 bases between the germline ends. This CDR3 region has 15 residues.

The rearrangement links TRBV28 to TRBJ1-2; 12 bases map to TRBD1. Trimming at V came to 6 bases and at J to 4 bases, leaving 6 bases not matched to a gene. Per the germline V gene, CDR1 is MDHEN and CDR2 is SYDVKM. This CDR3 has 15 amino acids. The CDR3: CASRLPGQGAYGYTF. As DNA, the CDR3 is TGTGCCAGCAGATTACCGGGACAGGGGGCCTATGGCTACACCTTC.

This chain uses TRBV7-8 with TRBJ2-1, with 7 bases matching TRBD2. The CDR3 covers 16 residues. CDR1 is SGHVS, CDR2 FQNEAQ, per germline. Trimming took 3 bases from V and 5 from J; bases not matched to a gene: 10. CDR3 sequence (DNA): TGTGCCAGCAGCTTCCCGGGGCTAGCGGTCAACAATGAGCAGTTCTTC. It specifies CASSFPGLAVNNEQFF.

The chain employs TRBV5-1 and TRBJ2-3; 14 nucleotides align to TRBD2. V trimming: 4 bases; J trimming: 3 bases; junction bases outside the gene matches: 4. Germline V gene data show CDR1 as SGHRS and CDR2 as YFSETQ. CDR3 size: 16 residues. CDR3 amino acids: CASSPGLAGETDTQYF. The CDR3 region has the DNA TGCGCCAGCAGCCCGGGACTAGCGGGAGAAACAGATACGCAGTATTTT.

The V call is TRBV7-8, the J call TRBJ2-3; TRBD2 matches 11 bases. Per germline, CDR1 SGHVS and CDR2 FQNEAQ. V lost 5 bases to trimming and J lost 4 bases; unmatched junction nucleotides: 17. This CDR3 has 19 amino acids. The CDR3 spells CASSLPVITSGSFPDTQYF. CDR3 coding DNA: TGTGCCAGCAGCCTACCTGTTATAACTAGCGGGAGTTTTCCAGATACGCAGTATTTT.

The rearrangement links TRBV6-5 to TRBJ2-2, with D possibly TRBD1 on 5 matching bases. The CDR3 spans 12 residues. Germline V gene data show CDR1 as MNHEY and CDR2 as SVGAGI. V shed 6 bases and J shed 5 bases, with 7 bases lying between them. The CDR3 region is CASSHRTGELFF. In DNA, the CDR3 is TGTGCCAGCAGCCACAGGACCGGGGAGCTGTTTTTT.

This clone was seen ten or more times. The V and J genes are TRBV28 and TRBJ2-7; 7 bases are a match to TRBD1. The CDR3 loop spans 14 amino acids. V lost 4 bases and J lost 3; bases outside the gene matches: 6. The V gene's germline CDR1 is MDHEN and CDR2 SYDVKM. For the CDR3, the DNA is TGTGCCAGCAGTTCGCCGGGACAGATCTACGAGCAGTACGTC. The encoded protein is CASSSPGQIYEQYV.

This clone was counted many times. This rearrangement joins TRBV5-6 to TRBJ1-1; D not certain. CDR1 and CDR2 from the germline V gene are SGHDT and YYEEEE. The CDR3 totals 16 residues. V shed 0 bases and J shed 4 bases, with 16 bases lying between them. The CDR3 here is CASSLAVDFFSTEAFF. The CDR3 DNA reads TGTGCCAGCAGCTTGGCCGTCGACTTCTTCAGCACTGAAGCTTTCTTT.

The chain couples TRBV10-2 to TRBJ1-1, with 8 bases matching TRBD1. Germline V gene sequence: CDR1 WSHSY, CDR2 SAAADI. The CDR3 sequence is 14 residues long. With 6 bases clipped from V and 3 bases from J, the junction kept 6 bases outside the gene matches. CDR3 in amino acids: CASSRGQEHTEAFF. The CDR3 nucleotides are TGCGCCAGCAGCCGGGGACAGGAACACACTGAAGCTTTCTTT.

This chain uses TRBV7-9 with TRBJ2-7; TRBD2 might be the D (5 bases). Germline V lookup: CDR1 SEHNR, CDR2 FQNEAQ (reference sequence). V lost 0 bases, J lost 0 bases, and 9 bases lay in between. The CDR3 runs 15 residues. This CDR3 is CASSLARESSYEQYV. CDR3 nucleotides: TGTGCCAGCAGCTTAGCCCGGGAAAGCTCCTACGAGCAGTACGTC.

The CDR3 nucleotides are TGTGCCACTGTCACCAGGGTAGCGGATGGCTACACCTTC. This encodes CATVTRVADGYTF. J is TRBJ1-2 and V is TRBV6-1, with a weak D call TRBD1 (5 bases). Germline V gives CDR1 MNHNS, CDR2 SASEGT. There are 13 residues in the CDR3. V was trimmed by 10 bases and J by 6 bases, leaving 18 bases between them.

This chain uses TRBV7-2 with TRBJ2-5, with a tentative D call TRBD1 (5 bases). CDR1 and CDR2 (germline): SGHTA, FQGNSA. Trimming took 1 base from V and 4 from J, leaving 7 bases between them. The CDR3 has 13 amino acids. This chain's CDR3 is CASSLDRIETQYF. CDR3 DNA: TGTGCCAGCAGCTTAGACAGGATAGAGACCCAGTACTTC.

This clone was detected only a few times. The rearrangement joins TRBV5-5 to TRBJ1-3; 8 nucleotides line up with TRBD1. In germline, CDR1 is SGHKS, CDR2 YYEKEE (reference sequence). The CDR3 runs 16 residues. Trimming took 5 bases from V and 3 from J; bases not matched to a gene: 10. DNA for the CDR3: TGTGCCAGCAGGCCTGGTCAGGGGGCCATTGGAAACACCATATATTTT. It encodes CASRPGQGAIGNTIYF.

The genes are TRBV5-6 and TRBJ2-7; 7 positions match TRBD1. Germline trimming cut 4 bases from V and 4 bases from J; bases unmatched to any gene: 8. Germline CDR1 is SGHDT and CDR2 is YYEEEE. This CDR3 is 14 amino acids long. This chain's CDR3 is CASSRTGPTYEQYV. The DNA of the CDR3 is TGTGCCAGCAGCCGGACAGGACCAACATACGAGCAGTACGTC.